This is a list of T cell receptor beta chains from one sample in a study of human T cells and chemical hapten exposure. TCRdb re-called the RACE reads with MiXCR, one entry per CDR3 protein. The table has approximately 91,000 distinct CDR3 sequences, 11% seen once; the top ten hold 1.5% to 2%. The sample was whole blood, taken in connection with sensitization to the hapten diphenylcyclopropenone (DPC). Receptor source: a man between 18 and 29 years old with alopecia areata. Some clones in this sample may be carry-over from other donors' samples. The CDR3 runs from the conserved cysteine through the conserved F or W. A D gene is named only where the DNA matches it firmly.

d_call j_call cdr3_length v_call cdr3_aa
- TRBJ2-2 16 TRBV3-1 CASSQRGQVRTGELFF
- TRBJ2-3 15 TRBV20-1 CSARYLGGPTDTQYF
- TRBJ2-7 15 TRBV28 CASSSTSGFRYEQYF
TRBD1 TRBJ1-6 19 TRBV7-6 CASSSTGGEGLVWDSPLHF
- TRBJ2-1 15 TRBV12-3/TRBV12-4 CASSSVRVGGNEQFF
- TRBJ1-5 13 TRBV28 CASSFRPDQPQHF
- TRBJ1-4 14 TRBV16 CASSRRGTYEKLFF
- TRBJ1-4 13 TRBV29-1 CSVVRIRGEKLFF
- TRBJ1-4 18 TRBV18 CASSPLRSPPATNEKLFF
- TRBJ1-1 14 TRBV19 CASSIRQGKDEAFF
- TRBJ1-2 13 TRBV9 CASSVEGNYGYTF
TRBD1 TRBJ1-1 15 TRBV29-1 CSVTDRENMNTEAFF
TRBD1 TRBJ1-2 15 TRBV5-1 CASSPGDRWNYGYTF
- TRBJ2-3 15 TRBV20-1 CSARGGAAGTDTQYF
TRBD2 TRBJ2-1 18 TRBV12-3/TRBV12-4 CASRGGTSGGASYNEQFF
- TRBJ1-4 15 TRBV5-1 CASSPNSDSREKLFF
- TRBJ2-2 14 TRBV7-3 CASSLFHITGELFF
- TRBJ1-1 15 TRBV19 CASSIRVFIPTEAFF
TRBD1 TRBJ2-7 14 TRBV10-3 CAIRDRVNSYEQYF
- TRBJ2-5 13 TRBV7-9 CASRITGKETQYF
- TRBJ2-1 12 TRBV7-9 CASSSRGYEQFF
- TRBJ2-2 12 TRBV11-2 CASSRTTGELFF
- TRBJ1-1 14 TRBV18 CASSPQGRRTEAFF
TRBD1 TRBJ2-1 12 TRBV7-3 CASSFTGDEQFF
TRBD1 TRBJ1-2 14 TRBV19 CASSPRGSGYGYTF
- TRBJ1-5 17 TRBV20-1 CSARVNWGGLGSQPQHF
- TRBJ1-5 13 TRBV5-8 CASSLRENQPQHF
- TRBJ2-7 15 TRBV19 CASSIEEDSPYEQYF
TRBD1 TRBJ1-6 15 TRBV9 CASSADRGGNSPLHF
TRBD1 TRBJ1-2 14 TRBV18 CASSPVRDSDGYTF
- TRBJ1-1 14 TRBV6-2/TRBV6-3 CASSYYSRGTEAFF
- TRBJ2-6 16 TRBV6-4 CASSDMASSGANVLTF
- TRBJ2-7 14 TRBV11-2 CASRRVGPLYEQYF
- TRBJ1-5 14 TRBV3-1 CASSQFRWNQPQHF
- TRBJ2-2 17 TRBV18 CASSPPGLGRDAGELFF
- TRBJ2-1 13 TRBV6-2/TRBV6-3 CASSYYGYNEQFF
- TRBJ1-1 14 TRBV5-1 CASSLAGSPQNAFF
TRBD1 TRBJ2-2 15 TRBV4-2 CASGPGQGAPGELFF
- TRBJ2-7 15 TRBV6-1 CASSEALVGGGEQYF
TRBD1 TRBJ2-2 16 TRBV7-9 CASSERQGLRTGELFF
- TRBJ1-1 13 TRBV29-1 CSVAGHPNTEAFF
- TRBJ2-2 14 TRBV7-7 CASSLGQVTGELFF
TRBD1 TRBJ2-2 15 TRBV5-4 CASSLETGGPGELFF
- TRBJ2-1 15 TRBV20-1 CSASSMGSSYNEQFF
- TRBJ2-1 12 TRBV12-3/TRBV12-4 CASSSRGNEQFF
- TRBJ2-2 15 TRBV6-6 CASSYPRLGGGELFF
TRBD1 TRBJ1-2 15 TRBV27 CASSFRTGVNYGYTF
- TRBJ2-2 14 TRBV2 CASSVLQNTGELFF
- TRBJ2-4 16 TRBV15 CATPDVGPVGKNIQYF
- TRBJ2-4 17 TRBV7-2 CASSLQPTGHDKNIQYF
- TRBJ1-1 10 TRBV20-1 CSVPDLEAFF